The 11 T cell receptor beta chains in this list originate from one sample, sequenced in a study of T cells in Graves' hyperthyroidism and ophthalmopathy (dated by TCRdb to between 2018 and 2021). Library generation was performed with multiplex PCR. Sequencing was carried out with an Illumina HiSeq 2000. The TCR beta CDR3 regions were amplified from RNA transcripts. A first-round RT-PCR of the TCR CDR3 used the HTBI primer set with the Qiagen OneStep RT-PCR kit. TCRdb reprocessing: public reads trimmed at Q25 with fastp, clones called with MiXCR, in-frame beta chains kept. All rows with the same CDR3 protein become a single entry with the most common DNA and genes. The table for this sample lists some 370,000 distinct CDR3 sequences; about 14% of them were counted only once. The ten largest account for around 30% of the sample. Sample: blood. Receptors originate from a man between 45 and 60 years old with Graves' ophthalmopathy.

This clonotype was counted a few times. This chain connects TRBV19 to TRBJ1-4; the D gene is possibly TRBD1 (6 bases). Trimming shortened V by 4 bases and J by 0 bases, and 15 bases separated the two germline ends. Per germline, CDR1 LNHDA and CDR2 SQIVND (reference sequence). This CDR3 has 17 residues. Here the CDR3 reads CASSKSRDTSTNEKLFF. The CDR3 DNA reads TGTGCCAGTAGTAAGTCCCGGGACACCTCAACTAATGAAAAACTGTTTTTT.

The chain employs TRBV9 and TRBJ1-1; tentatively, D is TRBD1 (6 bases). Germline values: CDR1 SGDLS, CDR2 YYNGEE. The CDR3 runs 14 residues. Trimming removed 5 bases at V and 4 bases at J, with 15 bases between. CDR3 DNA: TGTGCCAGCAGACGTAGTGGGGGGGCCACTGAAGCTTTCTTT. Residues: CASRRSGGATEAFF. Filled out from reference TRBV9 and TRBJ1-1, the complete variable domain reads DSGVTQTPKHLITATGQRVTLRCSPRSGDLSVYWYQQSLDQGLQFLIQYYNGEERAKGNILERFSAQQFPDLHSELNLSSLELGDSALYFCASRRSGGATEAFFGQGTRLTVV.

The chain couples TRBV6-1 to TRBJ2-1, with 13 bases identical to TRBD2. The CDR3 is 14 amino acids. Germline assignment: CDR1 MNHNS and CDR2 SASEGT. V was pared by 6 bases and J by 10 bases, with 6 bases of the junction left unmatched. CDR3 DNA: TGTGCCAGCAGCCAGGGACTAGCGGGACGAGAGCAGTTCTTC. As protein: CASSQGLAGREQFF.

This clonotype showed up many times. The chain has TRBV11-2 and TRBJ2-1, with D unresolved. The V gene lost 5 bases and the J gene lost 6 bases, with 8 bases spanning the gap. Germline V gene data show CDR1 as SGHAT and CDR2 as FQNNGV. The CDR3 is 12 amino acids. The CDR3 spells CASSAGFNEQFF. In DNA form, the CDR3 reads TGTGCCAGCAGCGCAGGATTCAATGAGCAGTTCTTC.

This clonotype was seen at least ten times. The chain links TRBV3-1 to TRBJ2-5; D is unresolved. V was shortened by 5 bases and J by 4 bases, with 5 bases between the two germline ends. The CDR3 sequence is 11 residues long. The germline CDR1 and CDR2 sequences are LGHDT and YNNKEL (reference sequence). The CDR3 DNA sequence: TGTGCCAGCAGCAACCTAGAGACCCAGTACTTC. This gives the protein CASSNLETQYF.

A note on this clonotype: Being one base from a much bigger clone, this may be a read error. The rearrangement links TRBV24-1 to TRBJ2-1; perhaps TRBD1 as D (5 bases). This CDR3 is built from 12 residues. Germline V CDR1 and CDR2: KGHDR, SFDVKD. V was pared by 10 bases and J by 6 bases, with 12 bases between. The CDR3 region has the DNA TGTGCCACACAGGACCTAACCAATGAGCAGTTCTTC. It yields the protein CATQDLTNEQFF.

The chain joins TRBV27 to TRBJ2-1; 8 bases agree with TRBD1. Germline V gene lookup returns CDR1 MNHEY and CDR2 SMNVEV (reference sequence). This CDR3 comprises 16 residues. J was trimmed by 7 bases and V by 5 bases; bases with no gene match: 13. CDR3 nucleotide sequence: TGTGCCAGCAGTCAGGAGACAGGGGCTAGTGTAAATGAGCAGTTCTTC. Its translation: CASSQETGASVNEQFF.

This clonotype was found many times. The chain joins TRBV6-1 to TRBJ1-5, with D maybe TRBD1 (5 bases). V lost 3 bases, J lost 6 bases, and 15 bases lay in between. Germline-derived CDR1 and CDR2 are MNHNS and SASEGT. The CDR3 extends over 15 amino acids. CDR3 nucleotide sequence: TGTGCCAGCAGTGACTGGGGCAGGGCAAGTCAGCCCCAGCATTTT. Translation gives CASSDWGRASQPQHF.

The chain uses TRBV24-1 and TRBJ1-2; 7 nucleotides line up with TRBD1. The CDR3 runs 14 residues. V gave up 0 bases and J gave up 8 bases; unmatched junction bases: 5. CDR1 and CDR2 (germline): KGHDR, SFDVKD. CDR3 in DNA: TGTGCCACCAGTGATTTGACAGGGGCTCAGGGCTACACCTTC. Protein: CATSDLTGAQGYTF.

This clonotype was seen at least ten times. The chain links TRBV5-1 to TRBJ1-2, with 9 nucleotides matching TRBD1. This CDR3 spans 12 amino acids. J was trimmed by 8 bases and V by 3 bases; bases with no gene match: 2. Germline assignment: CDR1 SGHRS and CDR2 YFSETQ. The CDR3 DNA sequence: TGCGCCAGCAGCTCCGGGACAGGGGGCTACACCTTC. Protein product: CASSSGTGGYTF.

In this sample, this clonotype turned up a few times. This chain connects TRBV10-3 to TRBJ2-7; TRBD1 agrees at 7 bases. Trimming at V came to 7 bases and at J to 2 bases, leaving 5 bases not matched to a gene. The CDR3 runs to 13 residues. CDR1 and CDR2 (germline): ENHRY, SYGVKD. CDR3 sequence: CAINRDSAYEQYF. CDR3 nucleotides: TGTGCCATCAATCGGGACAGCGCCTACGAGCAGTACTTC.